This T cell receptor (beta chain) was sequenced in a study of metastatic and nonmetastatic thyroid tumors. On the study more broadly: Repertoire comparison spanned blood and tumor or nodule tissue of malignant and benign thyroid patients. Findings of the study overall: Reported TCR beta diversity, measured in blood and tumor, was significantly higher for malignant thyroid tumors than for benign nodules.

This clone rates as large. Its target is unknown. The CDR3 is 14 residues long. With 5 bases removed from V and 3 bases from J, the gap between germline ends came to 13 bases. Thyroid surgery was performed in patients who had received no treatment beforehand. How the authors handled the data: In papillary thyroid cancer, a distant-metastasis classifier was built using CDR3 differences across clinicopathological groups. TCRdb reprocessed the PCR reads using MiXCR. The V and J calls were determined by TCRdb, not by the authors. The repertoire has roughly 6,200 clones, roughly 30% of them found once; the top ten carry 15% to 20%.

Sequencing was carried out using adjacent normal tissue. V gene TRBV12-3 or TRBV12-4 combines with J gene TRBJ2-5; D not certain. The sequence derives from a female donor with papillary thyroid cancer or a benign thyroid nodule (not recorded which). Some clones in this sample may be carry-over from other donors' samples. The DNA for the CDR3 is TGTGCCAGCAGTCCTGGGTCCCTAAAAGAGACCCAGTACTTC. It is translated as CASSPGSLKETQYF.